This is a list of T cell receptor beta chains from one sample in a study of Graves' ophthalmopathy and Graves' hyperthyroidism. A single record per CDR3 protein comes from TCRdb applying MiXCR to the multiplex PCR reads. The sample contains 350,000 to 400,000 distinct CDR3 sequences, around 19% of which appear only once. Sample: peripheral blood. These receptors came from a woman aged 18-29 years with Graves' ophthalmopathy. Both conserved end residues are part of each CDR3. The D gene is left open where the match is weak. Expanded clones get a size class; other rows say once, few or many, or leave the size out.

>once|-|TRBJ1-5|TRBV12-3/TRBV12-4
TGTGCCAGCAGTTCAGTTTATAGCAATCAGCCCCAGCATTTT
CASSSVYSNQPQHF
>-|TRBD1|TRBJ1-1|TRBV20-1
TGCAGGCGGGACAGCACGAACACTGAAGCTTTCTTT
CRRDSTNTEAFF
>many|-|TRBJ2-7|TRBV7-8
TGTGCCAGCAGCCACGGGACCAACCCCTACGAGCAGTACTTC
CASSHGTNPYEQYF
>many|TRBD2|TRBJ2-5|TRBV4-3
TGCGCCAGCAGCCAAGATTACGGCGAGCGGGGGGGCTTAGAGACCCAGTACTTC
CASSQDYGERGGLETQYF
>many|TRBD1|TRBJ2-7|TRBV6-5
TGTGCCAGCAGTTGGGACAGGGGATACGAGCAGTACTTC
CASSWDRGYEQYF
>many|-|TRBJ2-7|TRBV7-2
TGTGCCAGCAGCCAAGGGGGGGCCGACCTTAACTACGAGCAGTACTTC
CASSQGGADLNYEQYF
>many|-|TRBJ1-6|TRBV10-3
TGTGCCATCAGTGCCCAGCAGCTTAATTCACCCCTCCACTTT
CAISAQQLNSPLHF
>many|TRBD1|TRBJ1-1|TRBV11-2
TGTGCCAGCAGCTTAGCCTTGACAGGGGAAGCTTTCTTT
CASSLALTGEAFF
>many|-|TRBJ1-1|TRBV27
TGTGCCAGCAGCTCACGAGTGAACACTGAAGCTTTCTTT
CASSSRVNTEAFF
>many|-|TRBJ2-5|TRBV7-2
TGTGCCAGCAGCCGACTAGACCAGCCCCAAGAGACCCAGTACTTC
CASSRLDQPQETQYF
>many|-|TRBJ1-1|TRBV28
TGTGCCAGCAGTTTATCGCTAAGGGCTTTCTTT
CASSLSLRAFF
>-|-|TRBJ1-5|TRBV12-3/TRBV12-4
TGTGCCAGCAGTTTATTGGTGGGAGGGAACCAGCCCCAGCATTTT
CASSLLVGGNQPQHF
>many|-|TRBJ1-6|TRBV12-3/TRBV12-4
TGTGCCAGCAGTTTATCAGGGTATAATTCACCCCTCCACTTT
CASSLSGYNSPLHF